What follows are 12 T cell receptor beta chains derived from one specimen sequenced in a study of blood T cell repertoires in COVID-19. Using immunoSEQ multiplex PCR, the repertoire was profiled, and TCRdb retains in-frame clones only, with some absent. The sample contains 30,000 to 40,000 clones, about 86% of which appear only once. Sequenced material: peripheral blood. These receptors originate from an elderly woman with active or convalescent COVID-19.

The sample holds one count of this clone. The V gene is TRBV5-1, the J gene TRBJ2-7; 8 bases fit TRBD1. The junction had 8 bases not matched to a gene; V was cut back by 7 bases and J by 5 bases. The CDR3 contains 13 residues. The germline V gene encodes CDR1 SGHRS and CDR2 YFSETQ. The DNA of the CDR3 is TGCGCCAGCTCCCAGGACAGGGTCAACGAGCAGTACTTC. This encodes CASSQDRVNEQYF.

The chain couples TRBV27 to TRBJ2-1; D perhaps matches TRBD1 (5 bases). V dropped 1 base and J dropped 4 bases, with 14 bases sitting between them. Germline values: CDR1 MNHEY, CDR2 SMNVEV (reference sequence). The CDR3 has 16 amino acids. The CDR3 DNA reads TGTGCCAGCAGTTTATTGTTCCAGGGCAATTACAATGAGCAGTTCTTC. Translating gives CASSLLFQGNYNEQFF.

The sample holds one count of this clone. The chain carries TRBV3-1 (or the pseudogene TRBV3-2) and TRBJ1-2, with TRBD1 identical over 10 bases. The germline V gene has CDR1 LGHDT and CDR2 YNNKEL (reference sequence). The CDR3 is 14 amino acids. The junction had 2 bases not matched to a gene; V was cut back by 6 bases and J by 1 base. This chain's CDR3 is CASRGDRGNYGYTF. For the CDR3, the DNA is TGTGCCAGCAGGGGGGACAGGGGTAACTATGGCTACACCTTC.

This sequence joins TRBV6-6 and TRBJ1-1; D unresolved. This CDR3 region has 13 residues. Germline CDR1 is MNHNY and CDR2 is SVGAGI (reference sequence). The V end lost 5 bases, the J end lost 4 bases, and 11 bases lay between the germline ends. The CDR3 loop reads CASSSGGITEAFF. The CDR3 DNA reads TGTGCCAGCAGTAGCGGAGGAATCACTGAAGCTTTCTTT.

As regards this clone: Other nucleotide sequences in the sample specify the same CDR3. This chain links TRBV15 with TRBJ2-2, with D maybe TRBD2 (7 bases). The CDR3 covers 16 residues. Germline V gene sequence: CDR1 LNHNV, CDR2 YYDKDF (reference sequence). Trimming removed 1 base from V and 4 bases from J, with 13 bases in between. The DNA of the CDR3 is TGTGCCACCAGCAGAGGACGAGGGGGGGGCACCGGGGAGCTGTTTTTT. As protein: CATSRGRGGGTGELFF.

This chain connects TRBV19 to TRBJ2-5; D possibly corresponds to TRBD1 (6 bases). This CDR3 region has 14 residues. V dropped 6 bases and J dropped 1 base, with 12 bases sitting between them. The germline V gene has CDR1 LNHDA and CDR2 SQIVND (reference sequence). In DNA form, the CDR3 reads TGTGCCAGTAGCCAAGGACAGCCCCAAGAGACCCAGTACTTC. Residues: CASSQGQPQETQYF.

J is TRBJ1-2 and V is TRBV12-3 or TRBV12-4, with D tentatively TRBD1 (6 bases). Trimming removed 5 bases at V and 4 bases at J, with 11 bases between. The CDR3 sequence is 13 residues long. For the CDR3, the DNA is TGTGCCAGCAGTCCACAGGGCCCCTATGGCTACACCTTC. This sequence encodes CASSPQGPYGYTF.

The J gene is TRBJ1-2, the V gene TRBV11-3; a possible D gene is TRBD1 (6 bases). Germline CDR1 is SGHNT and CDR2 is YENEEA. CDR3 length equals 11 residues. Between the trimmed V and J ends, which lost 5 bases and 9 bases, there was a span of 10 bases. CDR3 loop: CASSLRGSYTF. The CDR3 DNA is TGTGCCAGCAGCCTCAGGGGAAGCTACACCTTC.

The J gene is TRBJ2-3, the V gene TRBV27; 9 bases are shared with TRBD1. V trimming: 2 bases; J trimming: 8 bases; junction bases outside the gene matches: 11. The CDR3 has 16 residues. In germline, CDR1 is MNHEY, CDR2 SMNVEV (reference sequence). This CDR3 is CASSLPGQGKGSTQYF. The CDR3 nucleotides read TGTGCCAGCAGTTTACCGGGACAGGGAAAAGGGAGTACGCAGTATTTT.

The V call is TRBV7-9, the J call TRBJ2-5; D gene unclear. The germline CDR1 and CDR2 sequences are SEHNR and FQNEAQ (reference sequence). The V end was cut by 3 bases, the J end by 5 bases, with 13 bases between. The CDR3 totals 14 residues. CDR3 amino acids: CASSFNSFRETQYF. The CDR3 nucleotides read TGTGCCAGCAGCTTTAACTCCTTCCGGGAGACCCAGTACTTC.

CDR3 amino acids: CASRAGQRNNSPLHF. CDR3 nucleotide sequence: TGTGCCAGCAGGGCGGGACAGAGGAATAATTCACCCCTCCACTTT. The chain employs TRBV6-5 and TRBJ1-6; TRBD1 matches 7 bases. The CDR3 extends over 15 amino acids. Trimming at V came to 6 bases and at J to 5 bases, leaving 7 bases not matched to a gene. Per the germline V gene, CDR1 is MNHEY and CDR2 is SVGAGI.

The gene calls are TRBV7-9 and TRBJ2-2, with TRBD2 matching 10 bases. The CDR3 contains 16 residues. The V and J ends lost 5 bases and 5 bases, in that order; junction bases with no gene match: 8. The germline gives CDR1 SEHNR, CDR2 FQNEAQ (reference sequence). CDR3 in amino acids: CASSPPGLARTGELFF. In DNA form, the CDR3 reads TGTGCCAGCAGCCCCCCGGGACTAGCGAGGACCGGGGAGCTGTTTTTT.